The subject of this entry is one T cell receptor (beta chain). Its antigen is unknown. This specimen belongs to a study of shared clonotypes between healthy human individuals. Overall study: Each donor had three CD4 naive, three CD4 memory, two CD8 naive and one CD8 memory plate.

At deep level, the assay was performed. Each sorted subset replicate got 200 ng genomic DNA, tens of thousands of genomes. This table comes from immunoSEQ multiplex PCR, and its TCRdb copy is limited to in-frame clones, with some not included. The repertoire holds 550,000 to 750,000 clones, with around 95% as singletons. The trim removed 4 bases at V and 7 bases at J, leaving 5 bases unmatched. The CDR3 is 12 residues long. Germline assignment: CDR1 SGHNT and CDR2 YYREEE (reference sequence). Study-wide results and caveats: Clonotype sharing among the donors was expected to vary with sequencing depth.

CD45RO-negative, CCR7-selected cells formed the naive CD8 fraction, which excluded terminally differentiated effector memory CD45RA+ cells. The sequenced material came from naive CD8+ T cells sorted from blood. This clonotype originated in a woman in her 30s in good health. V and J are TRBV5-4 and TRBJ2-7, with 7 bases fitting TRBD1. CDR3 region: CASSGDSLEQYF. CDR3 nucleotide sequence: TGTGCCAGCAGCGGGGACAGCTTAGAGCAGTACTTC. The full variable domain, its missing parts supplied by reference TRBV5-4 and TRBJ2-7, is ETGVTQSPTHLIKTRGQQVTLRCSSQSGHNTVSWYQQALGQGPQFIFQYYREEENGRGNFPPRFSGLQFPNYSSELNVNALELDDSALYLCASSGDSLEQYFGPGTRLTVT.